The clone carrying this T cell receptor (beta chain) is judged medium-sized. Its target is not known. Rearranged V-D-J TRB sequences were amplified with a mixed TRB-A/B primer pool. TCRdb recomputed calls from the multiplex PCR reads with MiXCR, one row per CDR3 protein. The sample yields about 2,000 distinct CDR3 sequences, roughly 30% seen once. The CDR3 consists of 14 residues. Germline V gene lookup returns CDR1 SQVTM and CDR2 ANQGSEA. V was clipped by 7 bases and J by 0 bases, with 15 bases between them. The data belong to a study of T cell repertoires in aging, cancer and after chemotherapy. Study summary: Donors were grouped into six age bands spanning 30 or younger through 70 or older. Roughly 10 million TCR reads made up the full dataset.

Amplification of TCR beta used genomic DNA extracted from peripheral blood. Notes on the study in general: Untreated cancer patients had significantly lower blood TCR diversity than age-matched healthy donors.

Sequenced: blood. The chain couples TRBV29-1 to TRBJ1-1, with unresolved D. The sequence was collected from a human donor in good health. The DNA for the CDR3 is TGCAGCGCTAGAAAAAATTCTTTGAACACTGAAGCTTTCTTT. Its protein product is CSARKNSLNTEAFF. Supplemented by reference TRBV29-1 and TRBJ1-1, the full variable domain reads SAVISQKPSRDICQRGTSLTIQCQVDSQVTMMFWYRQQPGQSLTLIATANQGSEATYESGFVIDKFPISRPNLTFSTLTVSNMSPEDSSIYLCSARKNSLNTEAFFGQGTRLTVV.